Listed here is a single TCR beta chain. With V trimmed by 4 bases and J by 6 bases, 14 bases remained unmatched. CDR3 size: 17 residues. The germline V gene encodes CDR1 SGHVS and CDR2 FQNEAQ. This sample was included in a study of shared clonotypes between healthy human individuals. Donation came from healthy HIV-negative adults that had no recent acute infections or vaccinations. Naive CD45RA+ and memory CD45RA-negative subsets were split from CD4+ cells. Genomic DNA of each subset was evenly split across several immunoSEQ plates. Generated by immunoSEQ multiplex PCR, the TCRdb table keeps only in-frame clones and is missing some. The data show about 2 million clones, roughly 95% seen once.

The TCR comes from a man between 18 and 35 years old in good health. The V gene is TRBV7-8, the J gene TRBJ2-2; 7 bases are shared with TRBD2. Sequenced material: naive CD4+ T cells sorted from blood. Specified subset: CD45RA+ positively selected. The CDR3 DNA follows: TGTGCCAGCAGCTCGACTGGGCGGGAGTTTTTCCCCGGGGAGCTGTTTTTT. This translates into CASSSTGREFFPGELFF. The full variable domain, in which reference TRBV7-8 and TRBJ2-2 provide the parts outside the CDR3, is GAGVSQSPRYKVAKRGQDVALRCDPISGHVSLFWYQQALGQGPEFLTYFQNEAQLDKSGLPSDRFFAERPEGSVSTLKIQRTQQEDSAVYLCASSSTGREFFPGELFFGEGSRLTVL.